These 13 T cell receptor beta chains came from one sample sequenced in a study of T-cell memory formation after mild COVID-19. TCRdb passed the 5' RACE reads through MiXCR, listing each CDR3 protein once. Among hundreds of thousands of distinct CDR3 sequences, about 20% were seen once, and the ten largest hold around 12%. Specimen: PBMCs or a T cell subset sorted from them (not recorded which). These receptors were taken from an adult woman who had mild COVID-19 (a few samples of this study predate the infection). Cell type and time point are not known.

The V and J genes are TRBV7-2 and TRBJ2-1; TRBD2 matches at 7 bases. This CDR3 contains 13 residues. Unmatched junction bases numbered 9, after V lost 7 bases and J lost 9 bases. CDR1 SGHTA and CDR2 FQGNSA come from the germline V gene. The CDR3 region has the DNA TGTGCCAGCATTCCGGGGGAGGGCAGTGAGCAGTTCTTC. It specifies CASIPGEGSEQFF.

The CDR3 coding sequence is TGTGCCAGCAGCCCCCGGATGGGTGGAGAGACCCAGTACTTC. Protein sequence: CASSPRMGGETQYF. The V call is TRBV3-1, the J call TRBJ2-5; D is unresolved. This CDR3 is built from 14 residues. The germline CDR1 and CDR2 sequences are LGHDT and YNNKEL (reference sequence). Trimming stripped 4 bases from V and 4 bases from J, with 13 bases between.

This clonotype showed up just a few times. The chain links TRBV19 to TRBJ1-5, with TRBD1 matching 7 bases. This CDR3 is 16 amino acids long. Per the germline V gene, CDR1 is LNHDA and CDR2 is SQIVND (reference sequence). The V gene end was trimmed by 5 bases and the J gene end by 5 bases; junction bases not matched to a gene: 12. This CDR3 reads CASSPADLRGDQPQHF. CDR3 nucleotide sequence: TGTGCCAGTAGTCCCGCGGACCTCAGGGGGGATCAGCCCCAGCATTTT.

V is TRBV6-2 or TRBV6-3 and J is TRBJ2-7; D not certain. Trimming shortened V by 4 bases and J by 2 bases, and 12 bases separated the two germline ends. From germline, CDR1 is MNHEY and CDR2 SVGEGT. This CDR3 comprises 14 residues. The CDR3 bases are TGTGCCAGCAGTTTCGGCGCGTATCCCTACGAGCAGTACTTC. Its protein is CASSFGAYPYEQYF.

This clonotype was picked up a small number of times. This chain joins TRBV4-3 and TRBJ2-3, with TRBD2 matching 7 bases. Germline V gives CDR1 LGHNA, CDR2 YSLEER. Unmatched junction bases numbered 7, after V lost 0 bases and J lost 4 bases. This CDR3 has 16 amino acids. CDR3 loop: CASSQDAGGGSDTQYF. The CDR3 nucleotides are TGCGCCAGCAGCCAAGACGCCGGGGGAGGGTCAGATACGCAGTATTTT.

V usage is TRBV19 and J usage is TRBJ1-1; D not certain. The CDR3 is 14 residues long. The ends were cut back, 3 bases at V and 1 base at J, with 9 bases in the middle. CDR1 LNHDA and CDR2 SQIVND come from the germline V gene (reference sequence). CDR3 in amino acids: CASSMENSNTEAFF. In DNA, the CDR3 is TGTGCCAGTAGTATGGAGAACTCGAACACTGAAGCTTTCTTT.

This clonotype has more than one count but fewer than ten. The rearrangement uses TRBV18 and TRBJ1-1; D is possibly TRBD1 (5 bases). Trimming pared 0 bases from V and 1 base from J, leaving 9 bases between. The CDR3 covers 15 residues. In germline, CDR1 is KGHSH, CDR2 LQKENI. The CDR3 is CASSPPGGRNTEAFF. The CDR3 DNA is TGTGCCAGCTCACCACCGGGGGGGAGGAACACTGAAGCTTTCTTT.

This clonotype showed up just a few times. This chain uses TRBV6-6 with TRBJ1-4; the D is unclear. Trimming stripped 4 bases from V and 8 bases from J, with 11 bases between. The CDR3 is 13 amino acids. The germline V gene has CDR1 MNHNY and CDR2 SVGAGI (reference sequence). CDR3 sequence reads: CASSSGLEEKLFF. CDR3 coding DNA: TGTGCCAGCAGTTCAGGACTAGAAGAAAAACTGTTTTTT.

This rearrangement joins TRBV19 to TRBJ1-2; maybe TRBD1 (6 bases). This CDR3 is 10 amino acids long. CDR1 and CDR2 from the germline V gene are LNHDA and SQIVND (reference sequence). V was shortened by 8 bases and J by 6 bases, with 7 bases between the two germline ends. The CDR3 DNA follows: TGTGCCAGTGGGGGCCATGGCTACACCTTC. Amino acids: CASGGHGYTF.

This chain joins TRBV20-1 and TRBJ2-7, with D unresolved. The CDR3 sequence is 13 residues long. Looked up from germline, CDR1 is DFQATT and CDR2 is SNEGSKA (reference sequence). Trimming left V 3 bases short and J 4 bases short, with 13 bases between. The DNA for the CDR3 is TGCAGTGCTAGGCCGAACATAGGGTACGAGCAGTACTTC. Protein sequence: CSARPNIGYEQYF.

The rearrangement joins TRBV6-2 or TRBV6-3 to TRBJ2-3, with 10 bases identical to TRBD2. CDR1 is MNHEY, CDR2 SVGEGT, per germline. This CDR3 contains 16 residues. Losses at the gene ends were 6 bases for V and 4 bases for J; bases not matched to a gene: 10. The DNA of the CDR3 is TGTGCCAGCAGCCTAAGCGGGGGGGCAGGTCCAGATACGCAGTATTTT. This translates into CASSLSGGAGPDTQYF.

A few counts support this clonotype. J is TRBJ2-7 and V is TRBV30; TRBD1 matches at 7 bases. The V and J ends lost 2 bases and 0 bases, in that order; junction bases with no gene match: 13. The CDR3 is 17 amino acids. CDR1 is GTSNPN, CDR2 SVGIG, per germline (reference sequence). CDR3 nucleotides: TGTGCCTGGAGTCCTAGGAAGGGACAGAAGATCTCCTACGAGCAGTACTTC. It codes for CAWSPRKGQKISYEQYF. Drawing the rest from reference TRBV30 and TRBJ2-7, the complete variable domain is SQTIHQWPATLVQPVGSPLSLECTVEGTSNPNLYWYRQAAGRGLQLLFYSVGIGQISSEVPQNLSASRPQDRQFILSSKKLLLSDSGFYLCAWSPRKGQKISYEQYFGPGTRLTVT.

The V call is TRBV7-9, the J call TRBJ1-1; the D gene is possibly TRBD1 (5 bases). This CDR3 is built from 13 residues. Germline CDR1 is SEHNR and CDR2 is FQNEAQ (reference sequence). The V gene lost 3 bases and the J gene lost 5 bases, with 10 bases spanning the gap. CDR3 sequence (DNA): TGTGCCAGCAGCTTTGGGGGGGAGACTGAAGCTTTCTTT. This sequence encodes CASSFGGETEAFF.